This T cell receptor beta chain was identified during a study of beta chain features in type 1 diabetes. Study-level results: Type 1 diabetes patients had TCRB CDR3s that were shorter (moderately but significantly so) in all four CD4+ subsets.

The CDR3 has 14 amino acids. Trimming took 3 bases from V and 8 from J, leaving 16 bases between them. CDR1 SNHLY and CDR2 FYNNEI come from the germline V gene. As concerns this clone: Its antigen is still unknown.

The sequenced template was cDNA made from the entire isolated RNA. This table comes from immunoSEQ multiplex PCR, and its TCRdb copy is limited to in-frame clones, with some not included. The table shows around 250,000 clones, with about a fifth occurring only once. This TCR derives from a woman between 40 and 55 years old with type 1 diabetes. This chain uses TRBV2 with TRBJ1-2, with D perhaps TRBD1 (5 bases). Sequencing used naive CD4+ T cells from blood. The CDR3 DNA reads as TGTGCCAGCAGTGAGCCGGCAGGGCCAGAGGGCTACACCTTC. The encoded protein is CASSEPAGPEGYTF.